This T cell receptor (beta chain) was recorded in a study of CD8 T cells in Susac syndrome. Findings of the study overall: Total CD8+ repertoires held sixteen Susac-specific public clones, while CD8+ TEMRA repertoires held roughly five.

This CDR3 has 13 residues. Between the trimmed V and J ends, which lost 7 bases and 1 base, there was a span of 8 bases. The authors reverse transcribed roughly 0.5 to 1 ug RNA with random hexamers. Across 54 Vbeta and 13 Jbeta, TCR beta CDR3 was amplified with immunoSEQ multiplex PCR. One entry per CDR3 protein, called by TCRdb with MiXCR from the immunoSEQ multiplex PCR reads. The sample contains roughly 76,000 distinct CDR3 sequences, approximately 93% of which appear only once. About this clonotype itself: Its antigen remains unidentified.

The chain recombines TRBV12-3 or TRBV12-4 with TRBJ2-4; D possibly corresponds to TRBD2 (5 bases). This sequence originates from a human donor with Susac syndrome. Specimen: CD8+ T cells from PBMCs. CDR3 sequence (DNA): TGTGCCAGCACTCCGGGGGCCAAAAACATTCAGTACTTC. This gives the protein CASTPGAKNIQYF.